This T cell receptor beta chain was identified during a study of blood T cell repertoires in COVID-19. Study context: Italy, Spain and the United States were the sources of the convalescent and acute COVID-19 samples. Nucleic acid was either cDNA or gDNA, and it came from T cells, B-cell-depleted T cells, or PBMCs.

Per the original data handling: Nucleated cell counts were estimated from reference gene primer amplification. Only in-frame clones appear in the TCRdb table, and some are missing; sequencing was by immunoSEQ multiplex PCR. V and J calls and clone size are copied from that table; D and trimming were computed from the DNA. The sample holds about 180,000 clones, around 88% seen once. The origin of this receptor is a woman between 25 and 40 years old with acute or convalescent COVID-19. The source material was peripheral blood.

Here the CDR3 reads CASSLVVSSYNEQFF. CDR3 bases: TGTGCCAGCAGCTTAGTAGTGAGCTCCTACAATGAGCAGTTCTTC. The chain couples TRBV11-2 to TRBJ2-1; D remains unclear. The CDR3 consists of 15 residues. The V end was cut by 1 base, the J end by 0 bases, with 7 bases between. Looked up from germline, CDR1 is SGHAT and CDR2 is FQNNGV. Supplemented by reference TRBV11-2 and TRBJ2-1, the full variable domain reads EAGVAQSPRYKIIEKRQSVAFWCNPISGHATLYWYQQILGQGPKLLIQFQNNGVVDDSQLPKDRFSAERLKGVDSTLKIQPAKLEDSAVYLCASSLVVSSYNEQFFGPGTRLTVL.